Listed below are T cell receptor beta chains from one sample, sequenced in a study of identical twins. One entry per CDR3 protein, called by TCRdb with MiXCR from the 5' RACE reads. The sample holds about 690,000 distinct CDR3 sequences, about 20% seen once. These data also featured in a second study, about T cells expressing NK-cell markers.

The sequencing input was PBMCs. The receptors shown here come from a woman in her late teens or twenties in good health. The CDR3 runs from the conserved cysteine through the conserved F or W. Fields, in order: V gene, D gene, J gene, clone size, CDR3 protein, CDR3 DNA. A D gene is named only where the DNA matches it firmly. Part of the rows lack a size; the others show once, few, many or a class for expanded clones.

V: TRBV12-3/TRBV12-4
D: TRBD1
J: TRBJ1-1
size: .
CDR3: CASRDRERAGAFF
DNA: TGTGCCAGCCGGGACAGGGAGAGGGCAGGAGCTTTCTTT

V: TRBV7-9
D: .
J: TRBJ1-1
size: few
CDR3: CASSLARATFF
DNA: TGTGCCAGCAGCTTAGCCAGGGCGACTTTCTTT

V: TRBV20-1
D: TRBD2
J: TRBJ2-6
size: .
CDR3: CSARGLSGANVLTF
DNA: TGCAGTGCGCGGGGGTTATCTGGGGCCAACGTCCTGACTTTC

V: TRBV14
D: .
J: TRBJ2-7
size: few
CDR3: CASSQVWVSGPSEQYF
DNA: TGTGCCAGCAGCCAAGTTTGGGTTTCAGGTCCCTCCGAGCAGTACTTC

V: TRBV25-1
D: .
J: TRBJ1-1
size: .
CDR3: CASSEWRSGAITEAFF
DNA: TGTGCCAGCAGTGAATGGAGATCGGGGGCGATCACTGAAGCTTTCTTT

V: TRBV7-2
D: .
J: TRBJ1-3
size: .
CDR3: CASSLAGGVGGNTIYF
DNA: TGTGCCAGCAGCTTAGCAGGGGGGGTTGGTGGAAACACCATATATTTT

V: TRBV18
D: .
J: TRBJ2-1
size: .
CDR3: CASSGPPDGNEQFF
DNA: TGTGCCAGCTCGGGCCCCCCTGATGGCAATGAGCAGTTCTTC

V: TRBV4-3
D: TRBD1
J: TRBJ1-2
size: .
CDR3: CASSQEGQDGYTF
DNA: TGCGCCAGCAGCCAAGAGGGACAGGATGGCTACACCTTC

V: TRBV11-3
D: .
J: TRBJ2-7
size: few
CDR3: CASSTLRQAPYEQYF
DNA: TGTGCCAGCAGCACCCTTAGGCAGGCGCCCTACGAGCAGTACTTC

V: TRBV13
D: .
J: TRBJ2-3
size: few
CDR3: CASRKGVDTQYF
DNA: TGTGCCAGCAGGAAAGGGGTAGATACGCAGTATTTT

V: TRBV12-3/TRBV12-4
D: .
J: TRBJ1-1
size: few
CDR3: CASSLFSFVTFF
DNA: TGTGCCAGCAGTTTATTTAGTTTCGTTACTTTCTTT

V: TRBV15
D: .
J: TRBJ1-2
size: many
CDR3: CATSRLGGHYGYTF
DNA: TGTGCCACCAGCAGACTGGGTGGGCACTATGGCTACACCTTC

V: TRBV29-1
D: TRBD2
J: TRBJ2-2
size: .
CDR3: CSVEASGMGELFF
DNA: TGCAGCGTTGAAGCTAGCGGGATGGGGGAGCTGTTTTTT

V: TRBV24-1
D: .
J: TRBJ2-1
size: few
CDR3: CATSDGHNNEQFF
DNA: TGTGCCACGTCGGATGGCCATAACAATGAGCAGTTCTTC

V: TRBV20-1
D: TRBD2
J: TRBJ2-5
size: .
CDR3: CSARTGVPGTRLGAQYF
DNA: TGCAGTGCTAGGACGGGTGTCCCCGGGACTAGGTTGGGGGCCCAGTACTTC